This paragraph covers one T cell receptor (beta chain) sequence. What it binds is not known. The data originate from a study of response to subunit inactivated influenza vaccine. Study-wide findings and caveats: Authors suggested each seasonal flu vaccination may recruit only limited numbers of new T cells.

TCRdb independently ran MiXCR on the RT-PCR reads; one entry per CDR3 protein. The sample has about 700,000 distinct CDR3 sequences, 11% to 15% seen once. The TCR was taken from a man in his fifties or sixties who received an inactivated influenza vaccine. The input for sequencing was PBMCs from blood, taken 14 to 15 days before vaccination.

For the CDR3, the DNA is TGCGCCAGCAGCCCGATGGGGCGGTTGAACACTGAAGCTTTCTTT. Protein: CASSPMGRLNTEAFF. This chain uses TRBV5-1 with TRBJ1-1; a possible D gene is TRBD1 (5 bases). Germline V gene lookup returns CDR1 SGHRS and CDR2 YFSETQ. This CDR3 comprises 15 residues. The V end lost 4 bases, the J end lost 0 bases, and 13 bases lay between the germline ends.